This T cell receptor beta chain comes out of a study of untreated major depressive disorder. Notes on the study in general: Depressed patients' CD4+ T cells carried increased TRBV05-01 (Vbeta 5.1) usage versus control CD4+ T cells.

Germline CDR1 is SQVTM and CDR2 is ANQGSEA. The CDR3 sequence is 12 residues long. Trimming cost V 6 bases and J 4 bases, with 12 bases left between them. Measured with immunoSEQ multiplex PCR; TCRdb has only the in-frame clones, and not every one. The sample yields 23,000 or so clones, around 90% seen once. About this clone itself: Its antigen is not identified.

The receptor comes from a woman in her thirties with major depressive disorder. The source material was CD4+ T cells from PBMCs. The chain employs TRBV29-1 and TRBJ2-5; tentatively, D is TRBD2 (6 bases). CDR3 coding DNA: TGCAGCGTCCGACTAGACCGAGAGACCCAGTACTTC. Translating gives CSVRLDRETQYF.